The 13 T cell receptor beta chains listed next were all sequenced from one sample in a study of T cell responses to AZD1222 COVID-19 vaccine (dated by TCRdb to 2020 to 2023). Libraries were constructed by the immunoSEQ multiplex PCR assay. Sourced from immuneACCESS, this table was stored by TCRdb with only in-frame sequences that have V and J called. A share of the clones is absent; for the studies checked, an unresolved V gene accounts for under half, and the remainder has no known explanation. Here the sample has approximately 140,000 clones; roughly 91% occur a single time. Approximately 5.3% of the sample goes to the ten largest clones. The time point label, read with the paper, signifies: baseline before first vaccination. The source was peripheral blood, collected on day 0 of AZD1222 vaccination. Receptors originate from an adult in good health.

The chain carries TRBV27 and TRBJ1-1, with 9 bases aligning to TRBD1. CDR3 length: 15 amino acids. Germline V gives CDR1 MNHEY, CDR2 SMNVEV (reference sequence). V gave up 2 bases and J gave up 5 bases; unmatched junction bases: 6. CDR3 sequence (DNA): TGTGCCAGCAGTTTAACAGGGGGCGGTTGGACTGAAGCTTTCTTT. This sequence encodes CASSLTGGGWTEAFF.

CDR3 DNA: TGTGCCAGCAGCTTAGAGGGCAGGCCGGCTCTCTACGAGCAGTACTTC. Amino acid sequence: CASSLEGRPALYEQYF. The J gene is TRBJ2-7, the V gene TRBV7-2; D uncertain. The CDR3 contains 16 residues. V gave up 1 base and J gave up 3 bases, with 16 bases separating them. Germline V CDR1 and CDR2: SGHTA, FQGNSA.

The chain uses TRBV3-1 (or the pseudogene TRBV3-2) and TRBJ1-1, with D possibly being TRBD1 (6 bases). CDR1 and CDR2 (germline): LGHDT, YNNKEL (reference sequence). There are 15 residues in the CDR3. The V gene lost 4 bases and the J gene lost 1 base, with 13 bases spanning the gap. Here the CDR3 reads CASSPGQIQNTEAFF. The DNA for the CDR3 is TGTGCCAGCAGCCCAGGACAGATCCAGAACACTGAAGCTTTCTTT.

The CDR3 sequence is CASSVAGGVEETQYF. CDR3 nucleotide sequence: TGTGCCAGCAGCGTAGCCGGGGGAGTAGAAGAGACCCAGTACTTC. The rearrangement joins TRBV9 to TRBJ2-5, with D possibly matching TRBD2 (6 bases). Trimming pared 0 bases from V and 3 bases from J, leaving 12 bases between. The CDR3 covers 15 residues. The V gene's germline CDR1 is SGDLS and CDR2 YYNGEE.

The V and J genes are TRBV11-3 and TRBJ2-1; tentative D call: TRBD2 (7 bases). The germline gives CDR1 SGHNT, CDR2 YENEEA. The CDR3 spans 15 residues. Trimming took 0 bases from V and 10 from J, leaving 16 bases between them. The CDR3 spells CASSLDPRGGSEQFF. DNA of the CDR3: TGTGCCAGCAGCTTAGATCCCCGCGGGGGCTCGGAGCAGTTCTTC.

CDR3 coding DNA: TGCGCCAGCAGCCAAGATCCGAACACTGAAGCTTTCTTT. This sequence encodes CASSQDPNTEAFF. The genes are TRBV4-3 and TRBJ1-1; D is undetermined. The germline V gene encodes CDR1 LGHNA and CDR2 YSLEER. CDR3 length: 13 amino acids. V was cut by 0 bases and J by 1 base, with 3 bases left in between.

The CDR3 nucleotides are TGTGCCAGCAGTTTAGCGCGGCAGAATGAGCAGTTCTTC. Amino acid sequence: CASSLARQNEQFF. The genes are TRBV12-3 or TRBV12-4 and TRBJ2-1; D ambiguous. V lost 0 bases to trimming and J lost 7 bases, with 7 bases between them. The CDR3 consists of 13 residues.

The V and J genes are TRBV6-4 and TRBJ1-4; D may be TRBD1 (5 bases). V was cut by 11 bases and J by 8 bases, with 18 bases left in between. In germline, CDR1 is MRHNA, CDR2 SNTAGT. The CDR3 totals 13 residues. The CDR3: CADRDPRREKLFF. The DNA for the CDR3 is TGTGCCGACCGGGACCCGAGGCGAGAAAAACTGTTTTTT.

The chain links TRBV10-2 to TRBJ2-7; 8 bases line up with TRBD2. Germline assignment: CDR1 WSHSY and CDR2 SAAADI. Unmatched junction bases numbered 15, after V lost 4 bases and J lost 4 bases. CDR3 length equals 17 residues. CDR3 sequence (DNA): TGCGCCAGCAGTGTCCCTGGGGCTAGCGGGCTCATATACGAGCAGTACTTC. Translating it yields CASSVPGASGLIYEQYF.

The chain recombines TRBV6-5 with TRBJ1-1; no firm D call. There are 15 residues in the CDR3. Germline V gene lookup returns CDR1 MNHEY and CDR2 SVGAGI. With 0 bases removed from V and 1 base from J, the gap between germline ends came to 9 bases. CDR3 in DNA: TGTGCCAGCAGTTACTCGATAAAGGGGAACACTGAAGCTTTCTTT. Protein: CASSYSIKGNTEAFF.

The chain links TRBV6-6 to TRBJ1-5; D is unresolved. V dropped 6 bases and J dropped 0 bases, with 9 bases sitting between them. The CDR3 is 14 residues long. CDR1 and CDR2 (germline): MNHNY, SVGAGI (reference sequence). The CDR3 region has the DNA TGTGCCAGCAGAAGGGTTGATAGCAATCAGCCCCAGCATTTT. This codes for CASRRVDSNQPQHF.

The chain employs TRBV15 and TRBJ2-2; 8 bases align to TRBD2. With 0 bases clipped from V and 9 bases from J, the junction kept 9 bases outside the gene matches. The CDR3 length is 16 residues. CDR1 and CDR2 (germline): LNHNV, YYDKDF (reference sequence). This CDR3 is CATSRDPGLGFRELFF. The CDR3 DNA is TGTGCCACCAGCAGAGATCCGGGACTAGGATTCAGGGAGCTGTTTTTT.

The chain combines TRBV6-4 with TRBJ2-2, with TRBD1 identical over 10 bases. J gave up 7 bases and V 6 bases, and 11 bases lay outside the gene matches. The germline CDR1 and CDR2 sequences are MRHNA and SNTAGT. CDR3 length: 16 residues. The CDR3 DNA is TGTGCCAGCAGACCCGGTCGGGACAGGGGAGTCGGGGAGCTGTTTTTT. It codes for CASRPGRDRGVGELFF.